This T cell receptor (beta chain) originates from a study of blood T cell repertoires in COVID-19. Study at large: The analysed material was cDNA or gDNA that came from T cells, B-cell-depleted T cells, or PBMCs.

This CDR3 region has 16 residues. Germline assignment: CDR1 SGHRS and CDR2 YFSETQ. The V end lost 4 bases, the J end lost 0 bases, and 16 bases lay between the germline ends. The table came from immunoSEQ multiplex PCR; TCRdb's copy has only in-frame clones and leaves some out. Found here are roughly 220,000 clones, about 86% of them singletons; the top ten hold 3% to 4.5%. A single count supports this clone. The source material was PBMCs or T cells enriched from blood (not recorded which). This rearrangement joins TRBV5-1 to TRBJ1-1; a weak D match, TRBD1 (6 bases). The sequence derives from a woman aged 40 to 49 with acute COVID-19. DNA of the CDR3: TGCGCCAGCAGCAGTGCAAGGACAGCTCTGAACACTGAAGCTTTCTTT. This codes for CASSSARTALNTEAFF.